Listed here are 21 T cell receptor beta chains from one sample, sequenced in a study of blood T cell repertoires in COVID-19. Profiled with immunoSEQ multiplex PCR; TCRdb holds only in-frame clones, not every one. The sample gives 90,000 to 120,000 clones, 75% to 95% of which show up once; less than 1.5% is in the top ten. Sample: peripheral blood. These receptors came from a woman aged 25 to 39 with acute or convalescent COVID-19.

The V and J genes are TRBV6-5 and TRBJ1-6, with 11 bases lining up with TRBD1. V trimming: 4 bases; J trimming: 6 bases; junction bases outside the gene matches: 5. The germline gives CDR1 MNHEY, CDR2 SVGAGI. This CDR3 has 16 amino acids. The CDR3 protein is CASSSGQGAFNSPLHF. The CDR3 nucleotides read TGTGCCAGCAGTTCAGGACAGGGGGCCTTTAATTCACCCCTCCACTTT.

The chain recombines TRBV6-5 with TRBJ2-1; D perhaps matches TRBD1 (5 bases). Germline-derived CDR1 and CDR2 are MNHEY and SVGAGI. V dropped 7 bases and J dropped 4 bases, with 14 bases sitting between them. The CDR3 is 14 amino acids. As DNA, the CDR3 is TGTGCCAGCAATAAGGGGTATGGATACAATGAGCAGTTCTTC. This translates into CASNKGYGYNEQFF.

The chain employs TRBV5-1 and TRBJ2-5, with TRBD1 matching 7 bases. With 2 bases clipped from V and 5 bases from J, the junction kept 6 bases outside the gene matches. The germline V gene has CDR1 SGHRS and CDR2 YFSETQ. CDR3 length: 14 amino acids. The CDR3: CASSFSRGTETQYF. Here the CDR3 DNA reads TGCGCCAGCAGCTTCAGCAGGGGGACGGAGACCCAGTACTTC.

The rearrangement joins TRBV27 to TRBJ2-7; TRBD2 agrees at 11 bases. Germline V gene sequence: CDR1 MNHEY, CDR2 SMNVEV (reference sequence). The J segment lost 7 bases and the V segment lost 5 bases, leaving 7 bases of the junction unmatched. There are 14 residues in the CDR3. The CDR3 nucleotides read TGTGCCAGCAGTGTTTCTAGCGGGGGGTGGGAGCAGTACTTC. Translated, it gives CASSVSSGGWEQYF.

CDR3 nucleotide sequence: TGTGCCAGCAGTTTACAGGCTCAGCCCCAGCATTTT. It specifies CASSLQAQPQHF. The chain links TRBV28 to TRBJ1-5, with D hard to call. Germline CDR1 MDHEN, CDR2 SYDVKM. Deletions cut 2 bases from V and 6 bases from J, with 5 bases between. The CDR3 has 12 residues.

The chain is built from TRBV28 and TRBJ1-2; the match to TRBD1 covers 9 bases. Germline V gene data show CDR1 as MDHEN and CDR2 as SYDVKM. Trimming took 3 bases from V and 5 from J; bases not matched to a gene: 4. The CDR3 runs to 14 residues. This CDR3 reads CASSFLDRGYGYTF. The CDR3 nucleotides read TGTGCCAGCAGTTTTTTAGACAGGGGGTATGGCTACACCTTC.

V usage is TRBV28 and J usage is TRBJ1-2; no clear D. This CDR3 has 12 amino acids. Germline V gives CDR1 MDHEN, CDR2 SYDVKM. V lost 3 bases and J 6 bases, leaving 8 bases between the germline ends. The CDR3 sequence is CASSFGSHGYTF. CDR3 sequence (DNA): TGTGCCAGCAGTTTCGGGAGCCATGGCTACACCTTC.

The gene calls are TRBV14 and TRBJ1-1; 9 positions agree with TRBD1. V was clipped by 0 bases and J by 4 bases; unmatched bases: 9. Germline V gene data show CDR1 as SGHDN and CDR2 as FVKESK. The CDR3 covers 17 residues. CDR3 nucleotides: TGTGCCAGCAGCCAAGATAGGACAGGGGCTCAGAGCACTGAAGCTTTCTTT. It yields the protein CASSQDRTGAQSTEAFF.

The chain employs TRBV4-3 and TRBJ1-6, with 7 positions matching TRBD1. The V gene end was trimmed by 1 base and the J gene end by 9 bases; junction bases not matched to a gene: 6. CDR1 is LGHNA, CDR2 YSLEER, per germline. This CDR3 spans 15 amino acids. This CDR3 reads CASSQGNRGSSPLHF. CDR3 coding DNA: TGCGCCAGCAGCCAAGGAAACAGGGGTAGTTCACCCCTCCACTTT.

The chain employs TRBV28 and TRBJ1-5; no definite D call. Germline assignment: CDR1 MDHEN and CDR2 SYDVKM. This CDR3 is built from 12 residues. The V and J ends lost 5 bases and 7 bases respectively, with 9 bases between them. The CDR3 region has the DNA TGTGCCAGCAGTCCCGTAAGCCAGCCCCAGCATTTT. Translation: CASSPVSQPQHF. Supplemented by reference TRBV28 and TRBJ1-5, the full variable domain reads DVKVTQSSRYLVKRTGEKVFLECVQDMDHENMFWYRQDPGLGLRLIYFSYDVKMKEKGDIPEGYSVSREKKERFSLILESASTNQTSMYLCASSPVSQPQHFGDGTRLSIL.

The chain employs TRBV29-1 and TRBJ2-2; D is perhaps TRBD1 (5 bases). This CDR3 has 12 amino acids. Trimming stripped 7 bases from V and 0 bases from J, with 6 bases between. CDR1 and CDR2 from the germline V gene are SQVTM and ANQGSEA. The CDR3 spells CSGRANTGELFF. In DNA, the CDR3 is TGCAGCGGCAGGGCGAACACCGGGGAGCTGTTTTTT.

This clone is termed medium-sized. The J gene is TRBJ1-6, the V gene TRBV12-5; 8 nucleotides align to TRBD1. V shed 1 base, J shed 9 bases, and the junction held 5 bases outside the gene matches. Germline loops: CDR1 LGHNT, CDR2 FRNRAP. The CDR3 contains 15 residues. In DNA form, the CDR3 reads TGTGCTAGTGGTTTGGGCGGGACAGGCCGTTCACCCCTCCACTTT. Its protein product is CASGLGGTGRSPLHF.

The DNA for the CDR3 is TGTGCCAGCAGCACCGGACAGGGGGTCAACACCGGGGAGCTGTTTTTT. This codes for CASSTGQGVNTGELFF. The chain uses TRBV5-8 and TRBJ2-2; 10 positions agree with TRBD1. There are 16 residues in the CDR3. CDR1 is SGHTS and CDR2 is YDEGEE in the germline V gene. V lost 4 bases to trimming and J lost 2 bases; unmatched junction nucleotides: 5.

This chain uses TRBV28 with TRBJ1-5; 8 positions match TRBD1. Germline lookup yields CDR1 MDHEN and CDR2 SYDVKM. The CDR3 contains 20 residues. V shed 3 bases and J 3 bases; nucleotides not matched to a gene: 19. The CDR3 DNA reads as TGTGCCAGCAGTTTCCCCCCGGACAGGGCACCCAGACCAAACAATCAGCCCCAGCATTTT. Translated, it gives CASSFPPDRAPRPNNQPQHF.

CDR3 residues: CASSRDPGTGAYNEQFF. The CDR3 DNA reads as TGTGCCAGCAGCCGAGACCCCGGGACAGGGGCCTACAATGAGCAGTTCTTC. This sequence joins TRBV7-6 and TRBJ2-1, with 10 bases identical to TRBD1. Germline CDR1 and CDR2: SGHVS and FNYEAQ. CDR3 length equals 17 residues. V was clipped by 5 bases and J by 2 bases; unmatched bases: 9.

This rearrangement joins TRBV28 to TRBJ2-7; D unclear. V lost 6 bases, J lost 4 bases, and 7 bases lay in between. This CDR3 comprises 11 residues. Germline V gene data show CDR1 as MDHEN and CDR2 as SYDVKM. CDR3 coding DNA: TGTGCCAGCAGCGAACAATACGAGCAGTACTTC. This translates into CASSEQYEQYF.

The genes are TRBV4-3 and TRBJ1-1; D is possibly TRBD1 (5 bases). CDR1 is LGHNA, CDR2 YSLEER, per germline. V lost 3 bases and J 4 bases, leaving 9 bases between the germline ends. The CDR3 contains 13 residues. DNA for the CDR3: TGCGCCAGCAGCCAGGGAGGGACCACTGAAGCTTTCTTT. Translated, it gives CASSQGGTTEAFF.

This chain connects TRBV19 to TRBJ1-2; 8 nucleotides match TRBD1. CDR1 is LNHDA, CDR2 SQIVND, per germline (reference sequence). V lost 10 bases to trimming and J lost 1 base; unmatched junction nucleotides: 11. The CDR3 consists of 15 residues. Here the CDR3 reads CAIRPGTGDNYGYTF. In DNA, the CDR3 is TGTGCCATAAGGCCCGGGACAGGCGATAACTATGGCTACACCTTC.

The CDR3 is CASSITGSTYNEQFF. For the CDR3, the DNA is TGTGCCAGCAGTATAACAGGGTCCACCTACAATGAGCAGTTCTTC. This chain connects TRBV27 to TRBJ2-1; weak D call: TRBD1 (6 bases). Trimming left V 5 bases short and J 2 bases short, with 13 bases between. Germline V gives CDR1 MNHEY, CDR2 SMNVEV (reference sequence). This CDR3 is built from 15 residues.

The chain combines TRBV11-3 with TRBJ1-3, with no clear D. Germline V gene data show CDR1 as SGHNT and CDR2 as YENEEA. Trimming took 5 bases from V and 7 from J, leaving 12 bases between them. The CDR3 has 13 residues. The chain's CDR3 is CASSPPGRNTIYF. The CDR3 DNA sequence: TGTGCCAGCAGCCCCCCGGGTCGTAACACCATATATTTT.

This clone was observed a single time. The gene calls are TRBV6-2 or TRBV6-3 and TRBJ2-7; D is unclear. Germline CDR1 and CDR2: MNHEY and SVGEGT. V lost 5 bases and J lost 2, with 4 bases in between. The CDR3 extends over 11 amino acids. CDR3 nucleotide sequence: TGTGCCAGCAGTCAAACCTACGAGCAGTACTTC. Its translation: CASSQTYEQYF.